The rows below give T cell receptor beta chains drawn from one sample of a study of cytomegalovirus exposure and HLA in healthy donors. Here immunoSEQ multiplex PCR was the method, and the copy in TCRdb shows in-frame clones only, minus some. Among about 170,000 clones, 62% were seen once, and the ten largest hold 2.5% to 3.5%. The specimen was PBMCs. These receptors originate from a man aged 35 to 55 in good health and CMV-seronegative. Each CDR3 is given with its conserved first and last residue. Each record gives: V gene, J gene, clone size, D gene, CDR3 DNA, CDR3 protein. The D gene is left open where the match is weak. The size entry is marked missing in some rows and otherwise reads once, few, many or a size class.

V: TRBV27; J: TRBJ2-7; size: -; D: TRBD1; DNA: TGTGCCAGCAGAGGGACAGGGACCTACGAGCAGTACTTC; CDR3: CASRGTGTYEQYF
V: TRBV7-2; J: TRBJ2-2; size: -; D: TRBD2; DNA: TGTGCCAGCAGGACCCGTAGCGGGGAGGGCACCGGGGAGCTGTTTTTT; CDR3: CASRTRSGEGTGELFF
V: TRBV27; J: TRBJ2-7; size: few; D: TRBD1; DNA: TGTGCCAGCAGCTGGACAGGCCGGGTTCACGAGCAGTACTTC; CDR3: CASSWTGRVHEQYF
V: TRBV6-5; J: TRBJ1-2; size: few; D: TRBD1; DNA: TGTGCCAGCAGCCTCGGGACAGCCTATGGCTACACCTTC; CDR3: CASSLGTAYGYTF
V: TRBV7-2; J: TRBJ2-7; size: -; D: TRBD2; DNA: TGTGCCAGCAGCTTAGTGTCTAGCGGCGCCTACGAGCAGTACTTC; CDR3: CASSLVSSGAYEQYF
V: TRBV27; J: TRBJ2-7; size: few; D: -; DNA: TGTACGAACAGGGAAGCCTACGAGCAGTACTTC; CDR3: CTNREAYEQYF
V: TRBV12-1; J: TRBJ2-2; size: once; D: -; DNA: TGTGCCAGCAGCTCTGGACTAGCGGACCCATTTAACAACACCGGGGAGCTGTTTTTT; CDR3: CASSSGLADPFNNTGELFF
V: TRBV7-2; J: TRBJ2-1; size: -; D: TRBD2; DNA: TGTGCCAGCAATAGCGGGAGCATTGACAATGAGCAGTTCTTC; CDR3: CASNSGSIDNEQFF
V: TRBV5-6; J: TRBJ2-1; size: -; D: TRBD2; DNA: TGTGCCAGCAGCTTGGGACTAGCGGGGGGGACCTACAATGAGCAGTTCTTC; CDR3: CASSLGLAGGTYNEQFF
V: TRBV7-9; J: TRBJ2-2; size: -; D: -; DNA: TGTGCCAGCAGCTTAAGGGGGAGCGGTAACACCGGGGAGCTGTTTTTT; CDR3: CASSLRGSGNTGELFF
V: TRBV28; J: TRBJ1-5; size: few; D: TRBD1; DNA: TGTGCCAGCAGTTTCCCCCGGGGAATACCACAGGGGTTCGATCAGCCCCAGCATTTT; CDR3: CASSFPRGIPQGFDQPQHF